This T cell receptor beta chain was sequenced for a study of blood T cell repertoires in COVID-19. This clone showed up many times. CDR3 length: 15 amino acids. Trimming at V came to 2 bases and at J to 6 bases, leaving 9 bases not matched to a gene. The V gene's germline CDR1 is MGHRA and CDR2 YSYEKL. The table came from immunoSEQ multiplex PCR; TCRdb's copy has only in-frame clones and leaves some out. Of about 140,000 clones in the sample, 65% to 80% are singletons; the top ten hold around 3.3%. The receptor comes from a man in his sixties with acute or convalescent COVID-19. The sequenced sample was peripheral blood. The chain has TRBV4-1 and TRBJ2-7; 8 bases match TRBD2. Here the CDR3 DNA reads TGCGCCAGCAGCCAAACACCGGGACTAGAGCCCGAGCAGTACTTC. As protein: CASSQTPGLEPEQYF.